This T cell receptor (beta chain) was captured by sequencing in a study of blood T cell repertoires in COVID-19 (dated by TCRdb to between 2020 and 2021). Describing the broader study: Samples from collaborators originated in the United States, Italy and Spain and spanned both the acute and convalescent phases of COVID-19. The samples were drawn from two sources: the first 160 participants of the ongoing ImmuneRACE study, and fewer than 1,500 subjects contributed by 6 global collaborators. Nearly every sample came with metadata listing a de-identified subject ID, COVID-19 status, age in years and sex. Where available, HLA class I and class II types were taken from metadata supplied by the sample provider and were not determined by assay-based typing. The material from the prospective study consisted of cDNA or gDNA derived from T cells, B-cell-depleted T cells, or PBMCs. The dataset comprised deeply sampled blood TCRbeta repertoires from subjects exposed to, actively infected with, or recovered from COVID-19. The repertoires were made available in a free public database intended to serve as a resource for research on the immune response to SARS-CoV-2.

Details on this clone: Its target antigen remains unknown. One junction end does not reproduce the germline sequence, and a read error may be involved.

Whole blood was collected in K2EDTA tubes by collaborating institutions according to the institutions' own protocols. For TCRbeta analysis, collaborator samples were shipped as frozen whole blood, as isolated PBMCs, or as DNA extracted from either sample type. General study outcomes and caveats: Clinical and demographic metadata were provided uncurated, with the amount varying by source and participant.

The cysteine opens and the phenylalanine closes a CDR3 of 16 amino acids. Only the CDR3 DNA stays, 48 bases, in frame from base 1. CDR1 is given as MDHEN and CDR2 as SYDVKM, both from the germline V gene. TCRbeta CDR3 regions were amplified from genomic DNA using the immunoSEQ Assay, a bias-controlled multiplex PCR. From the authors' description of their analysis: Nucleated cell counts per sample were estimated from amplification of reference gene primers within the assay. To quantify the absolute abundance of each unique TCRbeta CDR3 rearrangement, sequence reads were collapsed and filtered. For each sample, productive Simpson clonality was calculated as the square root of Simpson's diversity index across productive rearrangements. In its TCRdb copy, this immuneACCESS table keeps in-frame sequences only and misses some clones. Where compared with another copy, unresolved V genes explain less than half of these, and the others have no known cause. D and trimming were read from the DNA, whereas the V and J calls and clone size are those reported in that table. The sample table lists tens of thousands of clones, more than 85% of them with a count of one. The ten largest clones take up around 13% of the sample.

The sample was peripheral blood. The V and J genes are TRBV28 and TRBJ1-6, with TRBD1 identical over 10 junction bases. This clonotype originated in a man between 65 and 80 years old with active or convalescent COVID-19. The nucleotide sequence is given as TGTGCCAGCTCTCCTGGGGGGGGACAGGGGAATTCATCCCTCCACTTT. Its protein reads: CASSPGGGQGNSSLHF.